This paragraph covers one T cell receptor beta chain sequence. The data were obtained in a study of blood T cell repertoires in COVID-19. The wider study: PBMCs, B-cell-depleted T cells, or T cells provided the cDNA or gDNA that made up the material.

Methods used by the authors: Amplification of reference gene primers was used by the study to estimate nucleated cell counts. Method: immunoSEQ multiplex PCR; TCRdb's copy keeps in-frame clones and lacks some. The DNA gave D and trimming, while V, J and clone size come from that table. Among 180,000 or so clones listed, approximately 86% were seen once. The source material was peripheral blood. The TCR comes from a man aged 60 to 69 with acute or convalescent COVID-19.

The CDR3 is CASSPGQLQETQYF. The CDR3 DNA reads TGTGCCAGCTCACCGGGACAGCTGCAAGAGACCCAGTACTTC. The J gene is TRBJ2-5, the V gene TRBV18; 7 nucleotides agree with TRBD1. V lost 3 bases to trimming and J lost 2 bases; unmatched junction nucleotides: 3. The CDR3 extends over 14 amino acids. Germline V gives CDR1 KGHSH, CDR2 LQKENI.